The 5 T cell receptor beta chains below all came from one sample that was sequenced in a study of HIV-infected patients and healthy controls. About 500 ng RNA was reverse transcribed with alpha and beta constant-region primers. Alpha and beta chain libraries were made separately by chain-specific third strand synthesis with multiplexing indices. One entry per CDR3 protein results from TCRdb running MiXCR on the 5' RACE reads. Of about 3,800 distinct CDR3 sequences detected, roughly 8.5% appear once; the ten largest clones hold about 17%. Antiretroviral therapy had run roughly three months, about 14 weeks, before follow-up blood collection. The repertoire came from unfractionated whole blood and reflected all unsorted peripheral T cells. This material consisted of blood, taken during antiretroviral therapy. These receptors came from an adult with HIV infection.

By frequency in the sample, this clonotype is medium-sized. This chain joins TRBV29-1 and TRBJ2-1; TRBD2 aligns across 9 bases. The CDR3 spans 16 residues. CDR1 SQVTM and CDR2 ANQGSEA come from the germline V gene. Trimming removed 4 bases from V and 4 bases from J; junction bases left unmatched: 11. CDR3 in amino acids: CSVAGWAGGVYNEQFF. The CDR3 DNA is TGCAGCGTTGCCGGATGGGCGGGGGGGGTGTACAATGAGCAGTTCTTC.

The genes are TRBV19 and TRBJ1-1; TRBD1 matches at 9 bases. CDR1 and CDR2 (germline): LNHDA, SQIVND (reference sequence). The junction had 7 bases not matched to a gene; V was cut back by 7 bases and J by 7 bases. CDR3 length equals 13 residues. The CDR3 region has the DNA TGTGCCAGTACCCCACAGGGGGCTGGTGAAGCTTTCTTT. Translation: CASTPQGAGEAFF.

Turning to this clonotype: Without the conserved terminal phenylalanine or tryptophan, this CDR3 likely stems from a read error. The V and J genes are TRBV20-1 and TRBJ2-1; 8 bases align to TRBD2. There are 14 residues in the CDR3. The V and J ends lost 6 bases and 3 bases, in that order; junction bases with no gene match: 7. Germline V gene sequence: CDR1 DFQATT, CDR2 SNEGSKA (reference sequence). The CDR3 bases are TGCAGTGCCGTAAAGCGGGGGAACTACAATGAGCAGTTCTTA. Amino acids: CSAVKRGNYNEQFL.

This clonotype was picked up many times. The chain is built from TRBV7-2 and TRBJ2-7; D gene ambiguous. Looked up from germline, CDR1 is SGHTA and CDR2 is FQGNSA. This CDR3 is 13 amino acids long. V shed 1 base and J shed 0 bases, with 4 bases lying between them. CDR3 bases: TGTGCCAGCAGCTTAGTTAGCTCCTACGAGCAGTACGTC. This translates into CASSLVSSYEQYV.

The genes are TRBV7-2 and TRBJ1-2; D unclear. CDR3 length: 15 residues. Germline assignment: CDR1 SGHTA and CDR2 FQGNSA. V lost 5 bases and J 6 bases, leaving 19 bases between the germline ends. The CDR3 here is CASSPRPSGWDGYTF. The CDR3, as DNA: TGTGCCAGCAGCCCCCGGCCGTCGGGGTGGGATGGCTACACCTTC.